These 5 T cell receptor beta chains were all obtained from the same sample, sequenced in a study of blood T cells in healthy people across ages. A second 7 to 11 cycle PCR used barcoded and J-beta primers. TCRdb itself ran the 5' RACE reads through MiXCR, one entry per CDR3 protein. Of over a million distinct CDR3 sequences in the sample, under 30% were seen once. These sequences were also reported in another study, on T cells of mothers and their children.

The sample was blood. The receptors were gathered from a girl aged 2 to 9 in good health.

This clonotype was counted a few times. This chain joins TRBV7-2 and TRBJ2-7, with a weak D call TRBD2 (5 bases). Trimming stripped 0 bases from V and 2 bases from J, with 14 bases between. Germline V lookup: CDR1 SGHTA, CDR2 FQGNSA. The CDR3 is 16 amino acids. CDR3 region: CASSLAPGMTAYEQYF. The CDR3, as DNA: TGTGCCAGCAGCTTAGCACCGGGAATGACGGCCTACGAGCAGTACTTC. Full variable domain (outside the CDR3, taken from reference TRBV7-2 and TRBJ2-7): GAGVSQSPSNKVTEKGKDVELRCDPISGHTALYWYRQSLGQGLEFLIYFQGNSAPDKSGLPSDRFSAERTGGSVSTLTIQRTQQEDSAVYLCASSLAPGMTAYEQYFGPGTRLTVT.

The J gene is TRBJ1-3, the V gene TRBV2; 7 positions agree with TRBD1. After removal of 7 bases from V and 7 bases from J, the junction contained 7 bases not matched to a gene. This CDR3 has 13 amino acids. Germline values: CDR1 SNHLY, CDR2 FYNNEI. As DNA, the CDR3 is TGTGCCAGCACCCTCGGGACAGTTAACACCATATATTTT. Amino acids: CASTLGTVNTIYF.

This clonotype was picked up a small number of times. CDR3: CASSSYGETQYF. The DNA of the CDR3 is TGTGCCAGCAGTAGCTACGGGGAGACCCAGTACTTC. V gene TRBV27 combines with J gene TRBJ2-5; no firm D call. The ends were cut back, 5 bases at V and 5 bases at J, with 9 bases in the middle. Germline V CDR1 and CDR2: MNHEY, SMNVEV (reference sequence). The CDR3 is made up of 12 amino acids.

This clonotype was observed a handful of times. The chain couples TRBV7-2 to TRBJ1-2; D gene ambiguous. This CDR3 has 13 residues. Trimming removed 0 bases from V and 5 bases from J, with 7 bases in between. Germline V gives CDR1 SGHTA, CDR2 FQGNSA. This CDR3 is CASSLARRYGYTF. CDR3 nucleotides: TGTGCCAGCAGCTTAGCCAGGCGATATGGCTACACCTTC.

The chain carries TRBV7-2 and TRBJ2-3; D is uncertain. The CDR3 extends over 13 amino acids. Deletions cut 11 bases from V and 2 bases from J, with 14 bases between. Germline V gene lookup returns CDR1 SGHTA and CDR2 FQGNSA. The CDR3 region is CASRSGPTDTQYF. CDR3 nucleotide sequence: TGTGCCTCGAGATCTGGGCCCACAGATACGCAGTATTTT.